A selection of T cell receptor beta chains follows, all from one sample in a study of early stage breast cancer tumors. Data came from immunoSEQ multiplex PCR; TCRdb stores just in-frame clones and leaves some out. The table lists some 36,000 clones, around 68% of them singletons. The specimen sequenced was blood. The receptors come from a person aged 55 to 75 with breast cancer. Both conserved end residues are trimmed from each CDR3.

V gene: TRBV21-1
J gene: TRBJ2-1
CDR3 protein: ASTLPRASGYNEQF

V gene: TRBV18
J gene: TRBJ1-4
CDR3 protein: ASSPGTGGTF

V gene: TRBV30
J gene: TRBJ1-5
CDR3 protein: AWGSRGNQPQH

V gene: TRBV7-6
J gene: TRBJ2-5
CDR3 protein: ASSPLNSGQETQY

V gene: TRBV4-1
J gene: TRBJ2-7
CDR3 protein: ASSLVGTGDYEQY

V gene: TRBV19
J gene: TRBJ1-2
CDR3 protein: ASSFDYGYT

V gene: TRBV19
J gene: TRBJ2-2
CDR3 protein: ATSLTDSPGTGELF

V gene: TRBV7-8
J gene: TRBJ1-1
CDR3 protein: ASSLEERRTEAF

V gene: TRBV4-1
J gene: TRBJ2-1
CDR3 protein: ASTPLRGGSYNEQF

V gene: TRBV12-5
J gene: TRBJ1-1
CDR3 protein: ASGLVQGGVNTEAF

V gene: TRBV5-4
J gene: TRBJ2-2
CDR3 protein: ASSTGLAGALSGELF

V gene: TRBV30
J gene: TRBJ1-1
CDR3 protein: AWSRRVETEAF

V gene: TRBV18
J gene: TRBJ1-1
CDR3 protein: ASSLGTEAF

V gene: TRBV27
J gene: TRBJ1-6
CDR3 protein: ASSLAQGAMNSPLH

V gene: TRBV5-1
J gene: TRBJ1-4
CDR3 protein: ASSWDRAATNEKLF

V gene: TRBV27
J gene: TRBJ2-3
CDR3 protein: ASSLGQFGIRTDTQY

V gene: TRBV5-6
J gene: TRBJ2-2
CDR3 protein: ASSRMTGFTGELF

V gene: TRBV4-1
J gene: TRBJ1-2
CDR3 protein: ASSQGRAGGDYGYT

V gene: TRBV4-2
J gene: TRBJ2-7
CDR3 protein: ASSQKKEGGRFHEQY

V gene: TRBV9
J gene: TRBJ2-2
CDR3 protein: ASSDVGVIAGNTGELF

V gene: TRBV2
J gene: TRBJ2-2
CDR3 protein: ASTREGGTGELF

V gene: TRBV7-6
J gene: TRBJ2-7
CDR3 protein: ASSSAEGPYEQY

V gene: TRBV11-2
J gene: TRBJ1-4
CDR3 protein: ASSLGSPQLMKKLF

V gene: TRBV5-4
J gene: TRBJ2-1
CDR3 protein: ASSPGQRSGGNEQF

V gene: TRBV1
J gene: TRBJ2-7
CDR3 protein: TSSQHTYRADEQY

V gene: TRBV7-7
J gene: TRBJ1-3
CDR3 protein: ASSRAGGAGNTIY

V gene: TRBV28
J gene: TRBJ2-7
CDR3 protein: ASSFGTYEQY

V gene: TRBV6-1
J gene: TRBJ2-7
CDR3 protein: ASSEAEQRVYEQY

V gene: TRBV5-1
J gene: TRBJ1-2
CDR3 protein: ASSSLGRTGDYGYT

V gene: TRBV6-4
J gene: TRBJ2-2
CDR3 protein: ASKMGDETGELF

V gene: TRBV19
J gene: TRBJ1-1
CDR3 protein: ASSIVLNTEAF

V gene: TRBV18
J gene: TRBJ2-7
CDR3 protein: ASSPDQGTSYEQY

V gene: TRBV6-6
J gene: TRBJ2-6
CDR3 protein: ASSYGHSSGANVLT

V gene: TRBV30
J gene: TRBJ1-2
CDR3 protein: AWGDIGWGYT

V gene: TRBV7-2
J gene: TRBJ1-3
CDR3 protein: ASSLVGGFSGNTIY

V gene: TRBV19
J gene: TRBJ2-7
CDR3 protein: ASSPKPGTGVSSYEQY

V gene: TRBV5-1
J gene: TRBJ1-6
CDR3 protein: ASSLKQGAGNLPLH

V gene: TRBV7-9
J gene: TRBJ2-6
CDR3 protein: ASSTSGFGANVLT

V gene: TRBV23-1
J gene: TRBJ2-7
CDR3 protein: ASSQREGQKPSYEQY

V gene: TRBV5-1
J gene: TRBJ2-3
CDR3 protein: ASEGDTQY

V gene: TRBV5-1
J gene: TRBJ2-5
CDR3 protein: ASRPGLAQETQY

V gene: TRBV19
J gene: TRBJ2-7
CDR3 protein: ASSYAPQGYEQY

V gene: TRBV18
J gene: TRBJ1-2
CDR3 protein: ASSLVGQTGNGYT

V gene: TRBV28
J gene: TRBJ2-7
CDR3 protein: ASSGRPGQSLNYEQY

V gene: TRBV2
J gene: TRBJ1-2
CDR3 protein: ASSVPQPQGYT

V gene: TRBV6-1
J gene: TRBJ1-4
CDR3 protein: ASSTGGTTNEKLF

V gene: TRBV19
J gene: TRBJ2-1
CDR3 protein: ASSPWTRTNEQF

V gene: TRBV7-2
J gene: TRBJ2-3
CDR3 protein: ASSPNPLAGADTQY

V gene: TRBV13
J gene: TRBJ1-1
CDR3 protein: ASSQTDMGAF

V gene: TRBV7-8
J gene: TRBJ2-7
CDR3 protein: ASSFGTAGEQY

V gene: TRBV2
J gene: TRBJ2-1
CDR3 protein: ASSEAWVTGNEQF

V gene: TRBV19
J gene: TRBJ2-2
CDR3 protein: ASVRRRDGTGELF

V gene: TRBV4-1
J gene: TRBJ2-4
CDR3 protein: ASSQGRAAGLAKNIQY